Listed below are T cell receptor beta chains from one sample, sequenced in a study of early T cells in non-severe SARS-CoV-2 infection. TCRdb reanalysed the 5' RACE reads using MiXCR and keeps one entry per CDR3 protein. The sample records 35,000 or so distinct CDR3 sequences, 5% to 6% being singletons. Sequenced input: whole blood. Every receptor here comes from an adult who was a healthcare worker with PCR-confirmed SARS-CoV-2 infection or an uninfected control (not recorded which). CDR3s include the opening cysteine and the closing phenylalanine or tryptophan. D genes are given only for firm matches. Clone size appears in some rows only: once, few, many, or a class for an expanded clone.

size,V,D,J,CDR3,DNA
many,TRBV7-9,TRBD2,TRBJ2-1,CASSFGGVPPYNEQFF,TGTGCCAGCAGCTTTGGGGGGGTTCCCCCGTACAATGAGCAGTTCTTC
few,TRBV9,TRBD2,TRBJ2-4,CASSVDAGGLIKNIQYF,TGTGCCAGCAGCGTAGATGCGGGGGGGCTTATCAAAAACATTCAGTACTTC
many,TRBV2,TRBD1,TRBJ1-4,CASSEWGQGTEKLFF,TGTGCCAGCAGTGAATGGGGACAGGGTACTGAAAAACTGTTTTTT
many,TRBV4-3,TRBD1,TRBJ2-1,CASSPYPQGASYNEQFF,TGCGCCAGCAGCCCCTATCCTCAGGGGGCCTCCTACAATGAGCAGTTCTTC
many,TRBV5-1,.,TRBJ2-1,CASSPLRSSGLLIYNEQFF,TGCGCCAGCAGCCCTCTGAGGAGTTCGGGACTCCTGATTTACAATGAGCAGTTCTTC
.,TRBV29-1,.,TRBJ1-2,CSDRDTNYGYTF,TGCAGCGACCGGGACACCAACTATGGCTACACCTTC
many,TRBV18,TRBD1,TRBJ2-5,CASRSTGEETQYF,TGTGCCAGCCGATCGACAGGGGAAGAGACCCAGTACTTC
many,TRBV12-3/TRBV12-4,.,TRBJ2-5,CASSWRGQETQYF,TGTGCCAGCAGTTGGAGGGGGCAAGAGACCCAGTACTTC
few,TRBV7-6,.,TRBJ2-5,CASSPRGQETQYF,TGTGCCAGCAGCCCTAGGGGCCAAGAGACCCAGTACTTC
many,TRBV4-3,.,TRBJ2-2,CASSQEDRYSNTGELFF,TGCGCCAGCAGCCAAGAGGATAGATACAGTAACACCGGGGAGCTGTTTTTT